This passage covers 4 T cell receptor beta chains from one sample sequenced in a study of cytomegalovirus exposure and HLA in healthy donors. The primer mix had 60 Vbeta and 13 Jbeta primers. TCRdb keeps only in-frame clones here, not all; method: immunoSEQ multiplex PCR. The table has 120,000 to 150,000 clones, over 60% seen once. The sample was PBMCs. These TCRs come from a man aged 40-50 years in good health and CMV-seropositive.

This chain uses TRBV11-1 with TRBJ2-4; a possible D gene is TRBD2 (6 bases). Germline CDR1 is SGHAT and CDR2 is FQDESV (reference sequence). The V and J ends lost 5 bases and 0 bases respectively, with 14 bases between them. The CDR3 spans 16 residues. In DNA form, the CDR3 reads TGTGCCAGCAGCCCTCGACAGACTAGAGCCAAAAACATTCAGTACTTC. As protein: CASSPRQTRAKNIQYF.

The gene calls are TRBV4-1 and TRBJ2-2; 12 bases line up with TRBD2. The J segment lost 9 bases and the V segment lost 0 bases, leaving 5 bases of the junction unmatched. The V gene's germline CDR1 is MGHRA and CDR2 YSYEKL. The CDR3 sequence is 16 residues long. CDR3 sequence: CASSQEASGRGRELFF. CDR3 bases: TGCGCCAGCAGCCAAGAGGCTAGCGGGAGGGGCCGGGAGCTGTTTTTT.

This clone was seen a few times. The chain has TRBV7-9 and TRBJ1-1, with D possibly matching TRBD1 (6 bases). CDR1 is SEHNR and CDR2 is FQNEAQ in the germline V gene (reference sequence). The V gene lost 2 bases and the J gene lost 8 bases, with 12 bases spanning the gap. CDR3 length equals 13 residues. The DNA of the CDR3 is TGTGCCAGCAGCTTAAACCAGGGGAGCGAAGCTTTCTTT. Translating gives CASSLNQGSEAFF.

The chain recombines TRBV4-3 with TRBJ1-2, with 11 bases identical to TRBD1. The CDR3 runs 17 residues. Germline loops: CDR1 LGHNA, CDR2 YSLEER. Trimming cost V 1 base and J 6 bases; bases outside gene matches: 10. CDR3 residues: CASSQGGADRGLDGYTF. The CDR3 nucleotides are TGCGCCAGCAGCCAAGGGGGGGCGGACAGGGGGCTTGATGGCTACACCTTC.